The 5 T cell receptor beta chains listed next were all sequenced from one sample in a study of cytomegalovirus exposure and HLA in healthy donors. The PCR contained 60 Vbeta and 13 Jbeta primers. Generated by immunoSEQ multiplex PCR, the TCRdb table keeps only in-frame clones and is missing some. This table holds tens of thousands of clones. Source material: PBMCs. These receptors were collected from a man younger than 35 in good health and CMV-seropositive.

The V gene is TRBV7-9, the J gene TRBJ2-1, with a weak D call TRBD2 (6 bases). The CDR3 extends over 15 amino acids. Germline V gives CDR1 SEHNR, CDR2 FQNEAQ (reference sequence). V was clipped by 5 bases and J by 6 bases, with 17 bases between them. For the CDR3, the DNA is TGTGCCAGCAGCGTCGTGGCGACTAGTCTCAATGAGCAGTTCTTC. This sequence encodes CASSVVATSLNEQFF.

J is TRBJ2-5 and V is TRBV5-1, with D possibly TRBD1 on 6 matching bases. V gave up 4 bases and J gave up 3 bases, with 13 bases separating them. Germline V lookup: CDR1 SGHRS, CDR2 YFSETQ. The CDR3 is made up of 14 amino acids. In DNA, the CDR3 is TGCGCCAGCAGCCTCACAGGGTTCGAAGAGACCCAGTACTTC. It codes for CASSLTGFEETQYF.

This chain connects TRBV19 to TRBJ2-7, with D tentatively TRBD1 (6 bases). Trimming left V 5 bases short and J 7 bases short, with 15 bases between. Germline CDR1 LNHDA, CDR2 SQIVND (reference sequence). The CDR3 has 13 amino acids. The CDR3 reads CASSRQGTGEQYF. The CDR3 DNA sequence: TGTGCCAGTAGTCGCCAGGGGACGGGAGAGCAGTACTTC.

The genes are TRBV14 and TRBJ1-4; D call uncertain. The CDR3 is 11 amino acids. Deletions cut 2 bases from V and 8 bases from J, with 3 bases between. Germline-derived CDR1 and CDR2 are SGHDN and FVKESK. CDR3 sequence: CASSQSEKLFF. The CDR3 nucleotides are TGTGCCAGCAGCCAATCGGAAAAACTGTTTTTT. The variable domain in full, with the rest retrieved from reference TRBV14 and TRBJ1-4, is EAGVTQFPSHSVIEKGQTVTLRCDPISGHDNLYWYRRVMGKEIKFLLHFVKESKQDESGMPNNRFLAERTGGTYSTLKVQPAELEDSGVYFCASSQSEKLFFGSGTQLSVL.

The J gene is TRBJ2-3, the V gene TRBV25-1; 11 bases align to TRBD2. The V and J ends lost 6 bases and 8 bases, in that order; junction bases with no gene match: 10. CDR3 length: 15 amino acids. Germline V gives CDR1 MGHDK, CDR2 SYGVNS. CDR3 sequence reads: CASSPTSGKLGTQYF. CDR3 DNA: TGTGCCAGCAGCCCGACTAGCGGGAAACTGGGTACGCAGTATTTT.